The 10 T cell receptor beta chains presented below share a single source sample, sequenced in a study of T-cell reconstitution after alpha-beta-depleted transplantation in children. Unique molecular identifiers featured in how the TCRbeta library was prepared. MiXCR, run by TCRdb on the PCR reads, gives a single entry per CDR3 protein. Of 250,000 to 400,000 distinct CDR3 sequences listed, approximately 23% are singletons. The sequencing used PBMCs, mostly from graft donor cells, collected 180 days after TCRalphabeta/CD19-depleted stem cell transplant. These receptors all come from a male patient between 5 and 17 years old who had a stem cell transplant for acute lymphoblastic leukemia, so the T cells may come from the graft donor.

A few counts support this clonotype. The V call is TRBV6-5, the J call TRBJ2-7; D remains ambiguous. Trimming stripped 2 bases from V and 3 bases from J, with 8 bases between. Germline V lookup: CDR1 MNHEY, CDR2 SVGAGI. This CDR3 contains 13 residues. The CDR3 DNA reads TGTGCCAGCAGTTACCTATCCAACTACGAGCAGTACTTC. It codes for CASSYLSNYEQYF.

V is TRBV30 and J is TRBJ1-5; D might be TRBD1 (5 bases). Germline assignment: CDR1 GTSNPN and CDR2 SVGIG (reference sequence). Trimming took off 3 bases at V and 0 bases at J, with 6 bases between the two ends. This CDR3 spans 13 amino acids. The CDR3 spells CAWSRDSNQPQHF. CDR3 coding DNA: TGTGCCTGGAGCAGGGATAGCAATCAGCCCCAGCATTTT.

The rearrangement links TRBV16 to TRBJ2-7, with 7 positions matching TRBD1. Germline values: CDR1 KGHSY, CDR2 FQNENV. The V gene end was trimmed by 4 bases and the J gene end by 3 bases; junction bases not matched to a gene: 6. This CDR3 is built from 14 residues. The CDR3 DNA reads as TGTGCCAGCAGCCGAACCCGGACAGGCTACGAGCAGTACTTC. As protein: CASSRTRTGYEQYF.

This chain uses TRBV28 with TRBJ2-7; D is unclear. The V gene lost 6 bases and the J gene lost 3 bases, with 9 bases spanning the gap. Germline V gene lookup returns CDR1 MDHEN and CDR2 SYDVKM. There are 12 residues in the CDR3. In DNA form, the CDR3 reads TGTGCCAGCAGAAGCCTCCTCTACGAGCAGTACTTC. Translating it yields CASRSLLYEQYF.

The V call is TRBV9, the J call TRBJ2-5, with no clear D. The CDR3 extends over 14 amino acids. V was trimmed by 2 bases and J by 1 base, leaving 9 bases between them. Germline V lookup: CDR1 SGDLS, CDR2 YYNGEE. The CDR3 reads CASSVPDPQETQYF. The CDR3 region has the DNA TGTGCCAGCAGCGTCCCCGACCCCCAAGAGACCCAGTACTTC.

In its sample, this clonotype was seen a few times. The chain employs TRBV27 and TRBJ2-1, with D unresolved. Trimming pared 5 bases from V and 8 bases from J, leaving 13 bases between. The CDR3 has 13 residues. Germline loops: CDR1 MNHEY, CDR2 SMNVEV (reference sequence). CDR3 in DNA: TGTGCCAGCAGTCTAATGGTTCGACATGAGCAGTTCTTC. This gives the protein CASSLMVRHEQFF.

The sample holds one count of this clonotype. The rearrangement uses TRBV3-1 and TRBJ2-6, with a tentative D call TRBD1 (7 bases). Germline V gene data show CDR1 as LGHDT and CDR2 as YNNKEL (reference sequence). The CDR3 is 18 amino acids. The V gene lost 4 bases and the J gene lost 4 bases, with 20 bases spanning the gap. CDR3 nucleotide sequence: TGTGCCAGCAGCCCCCGCGGGCAGGGGGGCTCCGGGGCCAACGTCCTGACTTTC. The encoded protein is CASSPRGQGGSGANVLTF. Full variable domain (outside the CDR3, taken from reference TRBV3-1 and TRBJ2-6): DTAVSQTPKYLVTQMGNDKSIKCEQNLGHDTMYWYKQDSKKFLKIMFSYNNKELIINETVPNRFSPKSPDKAHLNLHINSLELGDSAVYFCASSPRGQGGSGANVLTFGAGSRLTVL.

This clonotype has more than one count but fewer than ten. The chain uses TRBV6-5 and TRBJ2-5; TRBD2 matches 12 bases. Unmatched junction bases numbered 7, after V lost 0 bases and J lost 5 bases. Germline assignment: CDR1 MNHEY and CDR2 SVGAGI. The CDR3 runs to 17 residues. CDR3 DNA: TGTGCCAGCAGTTACTCTGCTAGCGGGAGGGCCAGTGAGACCCAGTACTTC. This sequence encodes CASSYSASGRASETQYF.

The chain is built from TRBV5-4 and TRBJ2-2; either TRBD1 or TRBD2 may supply D (5 bases each). This CDR3 region has 15 residues. Per the germline V gene, CDR1 is SGHNT and CDR2 is YYREEE (reference sequence). Trimming removed 4 bases from V and 3 bases from J, with 13 bases in between. The CDR3 here is CASSRSSGHTGELFF. CDR3 DNA: TGTGCCAGCAGCCGCAGCTCGGGGCACACCGGGGAGCTGTTTTTT.

Only a few counts were recorded for this clonotype. The chain combines TRBV11-3 with TRBJ2-7, with D possibly TRBD1 on 7 matching bases. CDR3 size: 13 residues. Per the germline V gene, CDR1 is SGHNT and CDR2 is YENEEA. V was pared by 3 bases and J by 6 bases, with 12 bases between. The DNA for the CDR3 is TGTGCCAGCAGCTTCAGCCAGGGGGGCGAGCAGTACTTC. Amino acids: CASSFSQGGEQYF.